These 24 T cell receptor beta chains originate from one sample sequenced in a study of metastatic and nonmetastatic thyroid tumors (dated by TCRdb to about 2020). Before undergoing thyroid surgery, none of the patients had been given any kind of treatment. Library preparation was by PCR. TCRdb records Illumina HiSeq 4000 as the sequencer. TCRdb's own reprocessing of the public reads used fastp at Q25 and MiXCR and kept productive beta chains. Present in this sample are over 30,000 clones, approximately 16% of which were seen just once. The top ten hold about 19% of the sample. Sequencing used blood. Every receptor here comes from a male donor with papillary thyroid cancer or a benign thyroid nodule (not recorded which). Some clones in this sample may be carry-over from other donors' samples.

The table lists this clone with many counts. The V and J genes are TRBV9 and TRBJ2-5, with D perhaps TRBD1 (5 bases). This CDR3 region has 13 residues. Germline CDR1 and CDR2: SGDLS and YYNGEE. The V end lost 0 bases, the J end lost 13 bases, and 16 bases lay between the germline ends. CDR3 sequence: CASSVGSEGQPYF. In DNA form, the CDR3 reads TGTGCCAGCAGCGTAGGGAGTGAAGGACAACCGTACTTC.

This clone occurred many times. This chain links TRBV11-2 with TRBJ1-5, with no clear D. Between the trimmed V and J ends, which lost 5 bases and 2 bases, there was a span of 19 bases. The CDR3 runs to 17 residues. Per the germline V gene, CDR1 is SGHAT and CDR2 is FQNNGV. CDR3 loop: CASSPFAPSFGNQPQHF. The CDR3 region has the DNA TGTGCCAGCAGCCCTTTTGCGCCGTCTTTTGGCAATCAGCCCCAGCATTTT. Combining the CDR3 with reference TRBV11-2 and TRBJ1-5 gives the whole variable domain EAGVAQSPRYKIIEKRQSVAFWCNPISGHATLYWYQQILGQGPKLLIQFQNNGVVDDSQLPKDRFSAERLKGVDSTLKIQPAKLEDSAVYLCASSPFAPSFGNQPQHFGDGTRLSIL.

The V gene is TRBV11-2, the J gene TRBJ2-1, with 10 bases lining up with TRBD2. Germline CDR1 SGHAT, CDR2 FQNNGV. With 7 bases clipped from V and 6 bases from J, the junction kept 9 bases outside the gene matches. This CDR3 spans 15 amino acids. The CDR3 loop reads CASIIRTSGSNEQFF. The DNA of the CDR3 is TGTGCCAGCATCATCAGGACTAGCGGTAGCAATGAGCAGTTCTTC.

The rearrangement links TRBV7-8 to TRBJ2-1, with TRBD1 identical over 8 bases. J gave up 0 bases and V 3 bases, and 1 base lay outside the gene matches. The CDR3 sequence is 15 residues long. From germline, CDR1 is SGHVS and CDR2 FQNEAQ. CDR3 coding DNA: TGTGCCAGCAGCTTGGACAGGGCCTCCTACAATGAGCAGTTCTTC. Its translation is CASSLDRASYNEQFF.

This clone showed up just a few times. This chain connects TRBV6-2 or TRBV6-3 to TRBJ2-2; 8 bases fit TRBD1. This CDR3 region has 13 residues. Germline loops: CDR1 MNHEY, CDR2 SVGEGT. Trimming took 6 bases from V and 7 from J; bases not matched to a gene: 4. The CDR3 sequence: CASRQGVIGELFF. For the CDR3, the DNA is TGTGCCAGCAGACAGGGGGTTATCGGGGAGCTGTTTTTT.

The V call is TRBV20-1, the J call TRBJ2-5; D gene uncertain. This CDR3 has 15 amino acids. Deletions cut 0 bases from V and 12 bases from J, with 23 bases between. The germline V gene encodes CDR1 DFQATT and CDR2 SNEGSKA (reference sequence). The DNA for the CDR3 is TGCAGTGCTAGAGATGAGTTTAGTAGTTCGGAGACAAAGTACTTC. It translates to CSARDEFSSSETKYF.

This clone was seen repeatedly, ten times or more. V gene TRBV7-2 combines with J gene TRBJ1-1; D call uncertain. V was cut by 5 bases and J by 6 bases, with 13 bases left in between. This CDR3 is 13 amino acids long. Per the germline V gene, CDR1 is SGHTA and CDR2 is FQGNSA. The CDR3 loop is CASSPSGVPEAFF. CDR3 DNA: TGTGCCAGCAGCCCCTCTGGGGTTCCTGAAGCTTTCTTT.

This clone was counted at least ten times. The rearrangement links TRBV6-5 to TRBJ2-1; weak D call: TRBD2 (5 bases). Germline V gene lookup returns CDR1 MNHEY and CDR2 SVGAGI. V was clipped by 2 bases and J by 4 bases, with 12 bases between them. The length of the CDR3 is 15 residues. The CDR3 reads CASSYGGSIYNEQFF. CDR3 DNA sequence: TGTGCCAGCAGTTACGGTGGGAGTATTTACAATGAGCAGTTCTTC.

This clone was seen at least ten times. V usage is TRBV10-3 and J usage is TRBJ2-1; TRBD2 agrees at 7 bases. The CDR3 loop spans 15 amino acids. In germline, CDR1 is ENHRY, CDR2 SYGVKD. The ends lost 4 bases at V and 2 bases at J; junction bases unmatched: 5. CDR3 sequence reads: CAISAREGTYNEQFF. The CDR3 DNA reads TGTGCCATCAGTGCAAGGGAGGGAACCTACAATGAGCAGTTCTTC.

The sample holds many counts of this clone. This CDR3 reads CASRSGSGVVHEQFF. In DNA, the CDR3 is TGTGCCAGCCGCAGCGGGAGCGGGGTGGTGCATGAGCAGTTCTTC. The chain couples TRBV28 to TRBJ2-1; the match to TRBD2 covers 8 bases. Germline CDR1 reads MDHEN; CDR2 reads SYDVKM. Trimming took 8 bases from V and 8 from J; bases not matched to a gene: 14. The CDR3 consists of 15 residues.

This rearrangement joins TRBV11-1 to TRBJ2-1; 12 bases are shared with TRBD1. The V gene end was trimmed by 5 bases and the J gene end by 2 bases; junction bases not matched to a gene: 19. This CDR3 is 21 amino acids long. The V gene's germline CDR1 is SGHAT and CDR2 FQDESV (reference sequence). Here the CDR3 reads CASSGWGQGAAWGYPYNEQFF. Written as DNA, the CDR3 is TGTGCCAGCAGCGGCTGGGGACAGGGGGCAGCATGGGGGTATCCCTACAATGAGCAGTTCTTC. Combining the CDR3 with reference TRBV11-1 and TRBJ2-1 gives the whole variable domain EAEVAQSPRYKITEKSQAVAFWCDPISGHATLYWYRQILGQGPELLVQFQDESVVDDSQLPKDRFSAERLKGVDSTLKIQPAELGDSAMYLCASSGWGQGAAWGYPYNEQFFGPGTRLTVL.

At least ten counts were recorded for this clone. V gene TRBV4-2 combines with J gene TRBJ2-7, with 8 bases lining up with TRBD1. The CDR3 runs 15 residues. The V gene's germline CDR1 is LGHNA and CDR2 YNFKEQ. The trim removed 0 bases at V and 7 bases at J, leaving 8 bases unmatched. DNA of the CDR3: TGTGCCAGCAGCCAAGAAAGGGACAGGCCGGGGGAGCAGTACTTC. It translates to CASSQERDRPGEQYF.

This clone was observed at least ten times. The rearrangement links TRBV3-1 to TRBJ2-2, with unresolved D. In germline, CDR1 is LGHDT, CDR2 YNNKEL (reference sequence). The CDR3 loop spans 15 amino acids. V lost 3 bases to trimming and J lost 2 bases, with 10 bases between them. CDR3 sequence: CASSQATRNTGELFF. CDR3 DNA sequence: TGTGCCAGCAGCCAGGCGACTCGAAACACCGGGGAGCTGTTTTTT. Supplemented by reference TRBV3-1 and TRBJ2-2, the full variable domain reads DTAVSQTPKYLVTQMGNDKSIKCEQNLGHDTMYWYKQDSKKFLKIMFSYNNKELIINETVPNRFSPKSPDKAHLNLHINSLELGDSAVYFCASSQATRNTGELFFGEGSRLTVL.

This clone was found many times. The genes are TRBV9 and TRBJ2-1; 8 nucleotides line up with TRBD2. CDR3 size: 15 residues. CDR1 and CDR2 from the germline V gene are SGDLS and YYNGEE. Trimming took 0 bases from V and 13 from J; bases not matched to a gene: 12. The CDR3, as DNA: TGTGCCAGCAGCGTAGACGGGGGGGGAGACTTCAATCAGTTCTTC. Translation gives CASSVDGGGDFNQFF.

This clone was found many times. CDR3 amino acids: CASSRGQGNEKLFF. DNA for the CDR3: TGTGCCAGCAGCAGAGGACAGGGGAACGAAAAACTGTTTTTT. The chain has TRBV9 and TRBJ1-4; 9 bases are shared with TRBD1. The germline gives CDR1 SGDLS, CDR2 YYNGEE. CDR3 length: 14 amino acids. Losses at the gene ends were 4 bases for V and 8 bases for J; bases not matched to a gene: 6. Full variable domain (outside the CDR3, taken from reference TRBV9 and TRBJ1-4): DSGVTQTPKHLITATGQRVTLRCSPRSGDLSVYWYQQSLDQGLQFLIQYYNGEERAKGNILERFSAQQFPDLHSELNLSSLELGDSALYFCASSRGQGNEKLFFGSGTQLSVL.

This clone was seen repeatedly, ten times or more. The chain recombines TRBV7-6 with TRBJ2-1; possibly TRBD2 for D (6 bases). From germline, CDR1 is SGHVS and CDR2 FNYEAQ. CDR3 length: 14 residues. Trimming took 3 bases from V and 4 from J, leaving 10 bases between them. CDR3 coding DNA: TGTGCCAGCAGCTTGGAGGGACGGTACAATGAGCAGTTCTTC. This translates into CASSLEGRYNEQFF.

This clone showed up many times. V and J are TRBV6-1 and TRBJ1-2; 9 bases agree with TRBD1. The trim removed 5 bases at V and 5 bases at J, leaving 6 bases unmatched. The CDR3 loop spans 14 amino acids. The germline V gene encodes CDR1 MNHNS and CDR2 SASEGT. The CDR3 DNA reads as TGTGCCAGCAGTCTAGGGACAGGGAGATATGGCTACACCTTC. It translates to CASSLGTGRYGYTF.

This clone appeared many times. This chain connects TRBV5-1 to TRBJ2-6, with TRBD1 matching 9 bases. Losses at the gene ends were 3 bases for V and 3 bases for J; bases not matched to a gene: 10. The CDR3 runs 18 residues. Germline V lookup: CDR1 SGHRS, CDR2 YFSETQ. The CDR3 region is CASSYAGTGPGGANVLTF. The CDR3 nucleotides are TGCGCCAGCAGCTACGCCGGGACAGGGCCGGGTGGGGCCAACGTCCTGACTTTC.

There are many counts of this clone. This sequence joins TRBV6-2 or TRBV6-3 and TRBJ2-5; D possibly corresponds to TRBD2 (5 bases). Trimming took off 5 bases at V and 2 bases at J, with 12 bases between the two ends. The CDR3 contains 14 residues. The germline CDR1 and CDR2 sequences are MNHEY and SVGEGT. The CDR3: CASSRRTGQETQYF. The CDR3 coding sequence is TGTGCCAGCAGTCGAAGGACTGGACAAGAGACCCAGTACTTC.

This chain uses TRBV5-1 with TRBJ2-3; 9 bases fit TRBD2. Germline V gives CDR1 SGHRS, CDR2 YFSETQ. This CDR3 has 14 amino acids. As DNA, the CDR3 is TGCGCTAGCCTGCGGGGGGGGAGCACAGATACGCAGTATTTT. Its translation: CASLRGGSTDTQYF.

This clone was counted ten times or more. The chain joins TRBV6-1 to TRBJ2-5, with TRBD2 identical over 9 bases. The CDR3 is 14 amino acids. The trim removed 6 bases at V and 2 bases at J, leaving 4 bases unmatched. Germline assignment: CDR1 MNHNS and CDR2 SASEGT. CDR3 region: CASSLLAGQETQYF. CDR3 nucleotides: TGTGCCAGCAGCCTTCTAGCGGGACAAGAGACCCAGTACTTC.

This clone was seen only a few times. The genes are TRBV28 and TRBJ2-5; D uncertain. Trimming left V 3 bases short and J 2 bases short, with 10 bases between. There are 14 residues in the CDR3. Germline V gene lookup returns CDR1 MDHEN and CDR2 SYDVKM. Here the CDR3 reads CASSFALPQETQYF. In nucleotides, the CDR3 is TGTGCCAGCAGTTTTGCACTCCCTCAAGAGACCCAGTACTTC.

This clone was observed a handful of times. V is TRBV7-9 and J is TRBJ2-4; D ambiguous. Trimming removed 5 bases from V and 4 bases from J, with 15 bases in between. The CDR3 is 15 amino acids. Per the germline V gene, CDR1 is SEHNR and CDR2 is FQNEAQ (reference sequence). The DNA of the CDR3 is TGTGCCAGCAGCACCCACAGCACTTCTAAAAACATTCAGTACTTC. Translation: CASSTHSTSKNIQYF.

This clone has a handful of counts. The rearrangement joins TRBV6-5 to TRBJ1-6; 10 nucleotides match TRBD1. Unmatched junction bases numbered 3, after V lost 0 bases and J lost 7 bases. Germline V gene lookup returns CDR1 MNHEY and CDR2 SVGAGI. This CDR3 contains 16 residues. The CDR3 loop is CASSYSRDRGNSPLHF. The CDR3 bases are TGTGCCAGCAGTTACTCGAGGGACAGGGGAAATTCACCCCTCCACTTT.